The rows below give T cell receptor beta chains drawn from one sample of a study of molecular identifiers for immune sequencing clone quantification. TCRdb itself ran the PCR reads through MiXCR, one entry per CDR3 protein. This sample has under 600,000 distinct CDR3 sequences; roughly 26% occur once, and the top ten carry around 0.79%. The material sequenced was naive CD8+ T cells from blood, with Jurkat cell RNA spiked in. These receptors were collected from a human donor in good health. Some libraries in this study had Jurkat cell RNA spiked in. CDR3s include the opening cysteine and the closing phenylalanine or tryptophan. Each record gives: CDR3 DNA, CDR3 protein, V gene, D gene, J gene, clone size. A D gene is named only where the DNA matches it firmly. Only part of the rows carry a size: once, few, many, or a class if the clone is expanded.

TGTGCCAGCAGCCCCACGGAATTCCTGGGTAGGGGGCTGGCAACTAATGAAAAACTGTTTTTT	CASSPTEFLGRGLATNEKLFF	TRBV21-1	.	TRBJ1-4	.
TGTGCCAGTAGTATAACCGGGACAGGGGGCACCGGGGAGCTGTTTTTT	CASSITGTGGTGELFF	TRBV19	TRBD1	TRBJ2-2	few
TGCAGCGTTGTAGCGATTGGACAGGCATCCTACGAGCAGTACTTC	CSVVAIGQASYEQYF	TRBV29-1	TRBD1	TRBJ2-7	few
TGCAGTGCTAGAGATAGGGGGGGACTGAACACTGAAGCTTTCTTT	CSARDRGGLNTEAFF	TRBV20-1	.	TRBJ1-1	.
TGTGCCAGCAGCTCTTTCAGGGCCTACGAGCAGTACTTC	CASSSFRAYEQYF	TRBV7-2	.	TRBJ2-7	.
TGTGCCAGCAGGGAAGCGGGGGAACTTTTCTACGAGCAGTACTTC	CASREAGELFYEQYF	TRBV2	TRBD2	TRBJ2-7	few
TGTGCCAGCAGCTTTTTCTCAGGACCTGAAGCTTTCTTT	CASSFFSGPEAFF	TRBV5-6	.	TRBJ1-1	many
TGTGCCAGCAGTTTCGGACAGGACGGCACAGATACGCAGTATTTT	CASSFGQDGTDTQYF	TRBV28	TRBD1	TRBJ2-3	many
TGTGCCAGCAGTTACTCGCGGTATAGCTCCTACAATGAGCAGTTCTTC	CASSYSRYSSYNEQFF	TRBV6-2/TRBV6-3	.	TRBJ2-1	few
TGCAGTGCTAGAGATCACCCAGGGTCAATCGAGCAGTACTTC	CSARDHPGSIEQYF	TRBV20-1	.	TRBJ2-7	.
TGCGCCAGCAGGGATTGGAATCAGCCCCAGCATTTT	CASRDWNQPQHF	TRBV10-2	.	TRBJ1-5	.
TGTGCCAGCAGCCGACGGGACAGGGGCGATGGCTACACCTTC	CASSRRDRGDGYTF	TRBV6-2/TRBV6-3	TRBD1	TRBJ1-2	few
TGTGCCAGCAGCCCCTGGACTGGGAAGAACACTGAAGCTTTCTTT	CASSPWTGKNTEAFF	TRBV7-6	.	TRBJ1-1	.
TGCGCCAGCAGCCAATCTCGGCAGGGTTACGGTAATGAAAAACTGTTTTTT	CASSQSRQGYGNEKLFF	TRBV4-3	.	TRBJ1-4	many
TGTGCCAGCAGCAATTTGGAACAGGGGGGTTCGGAGACCCAGTACTTC	CASSNLEQGGSETQYF	TRBV9	TRBD1	TRBJ2-5	few
TGCGCCAGCAAGGATCTGTTAGGTAACACCTTC	CASKDLLGNTF	TRBV5-1	.	TRBJ1-2	many
TGCGCCAGCAGCTTGGTGACAGATGCTGACCAAGAGACCCAGTACTTC	CASSLVTDADQETQYF	TRBV5-1	.	TRBJ2-5	many
TGTGCCAGCAGCGGACGGGGTCTAGCCAAAAACATTCAGTACTTC	CASSGRGLAKNIQYF	TRBV7-9	.	TRBJ2-4	.
TGTGCCAGCAGCTGGGCGGGGTCCCAGTACTTC	CASSWAGSQYF	TRBV5-6	.	TRBJ2-7	many
TGTGCCGGCAGAGACAGACAGGGTGGTGAAAAACTGTTTTTT	CAGRDRQGGEKLFF	TRBV2	TRBD1	TRBJ1-4	.
TGTGCCAGCAGCTTCGGTCGGGCGGAGACCCAGTACTTC	CASSFGRAETQYF	TRBV7-3	.	TRBJ2-5	many
TGTGCCTGGAGTGTATGGGATGAATATGACTACACCTTC	CAWSVWDEYDYTF	TRBV30	.	TRBJ1-2	.
TGTGCCAGCAGCCGCGGGACAGCGGATTCACCCCTCCACTTT	CASSRGTADSPLHF	TRBV7-9	TRBD1	TRBJ1-6	.
TGTGCCAGCAGCTTAGGACCCGCGGGGCCCAATGAGCAGTTCTTC	CASSLGPAGPNEQFF	TRBV7-9	.	TRBJ2-1	few
TGTGCCTGGATACAGGGACAGGCAACTTGGGGCGGCACTGAAGCTTTCTTT	CAWIQGQATWGGTEAFF	TRBV30	TRBD1	TRBJ1-1	few
TGCAGTGCTAGTGGACTAGCGGGAGTAGGTGACGAGCAGTACTTC	CSASGLAGVGDEQYF	TRBV20-1	TRBD2	TRBJ2-7	many
TGTGCCAGCAGCTCTCTTTCGTCCACTGAAGCTTTCTTT	CASSSLSSTEAFF	TRBV7-6	.	TRBJ1-1	.
TGTGCCAGCAGTCCCCGGGGGGTCTATCTCGAGCAGTACTTC	CASSPRGVYLEQYF	TRBV6-5	TRBD2	TRBJ2-7	many
TGCGCCAGCAGCCAAGTGGCGGGAGAACCCTACGAGCAGTACTTC	CASSQVAGEPYEQYF	TRBV4-1	TRBD2	TRBJ2-7	few
TGTGCCAGTAGTACGACAGGGTCCTTAGCTCAGCCCCAGCATTTT	CASSTTGSLAQPQHF	TRBV19	TRBD1	TRBJ1-5	few
TGTGCCACCAGCAGAGATGGTATCGGGGGCCGCACAGATACGCAGTATTTT	CATSRDGIGGRTDTQYF	TRBV15	.	TRBJ2-3	few
TGTGCCAGCAGCTTGGAAAGCCCCTACGAGCAGTACTTC	CASSLESPYEQYF	TRBV11-2	.	TRBJ2-7	many
TGCGCCAGCAGCTTCGGGTCGGGGGCAAGAACTGAAGCTTTCTTT	CASSFGSGARTEAFF	TRBV5-1	.	TRBJ1-1	.
TGTGCCGGCAGTCGCACGGGGGGCAATTTATCACCCCTCCACTTT	CAGSRTGGNLSPLHF	TRBV28	.	TRBJ1-6	.
TGTGCCAGTAGTATTGGTCCCGGGGAGCTGTTTTTT	CASSIGPGELFF	TRBV19	.	TRBJ2-2	many
TGTGCCAGCAGCTTAGTGGAATCTTATTACAATGAGCAGTTCTTC	CASSLVESYYNEQFF	TRBV7-9	.	TRBJ2-1	few
TGTGCCACCAGTGATTCAACCCAGGGGGGCGAGCAGTACTTC	CATSDSTQGGEQYF	TRBV24-1	.	TRBJ2-7	few
TGTGCCAGCAGCCACGGAAGGGGGGCCTACAATCAGCCCCAGCATTTT	CASSHGRGAYNQPQHF	TRBV3-1	.	TRBJ1-5	few